This record looks at one T cell receptor beta chain sequence and its context. The specificity of this receptor is unknown. Base qualities are not at hand, and no much larger clone is one base apart. This entry belongs to a study of identical twins listed by TCRdb under 2016. Regarding the research as a whole: To test whether fetal clonotypes persist, the study used deep sequencing on TCR alpha and beta repertoires from monozygotic twins, unrelated adults of various ages, and cord blood. To rule out contamination, the twin experiments were replicated at different times with different library preparation protocols.

Every donor in the study was a healthy Caucasian. Three pairs of female monozygotic twins, all aged about 18 to 29 years, made up the twin cohort. Positive isolation kits from Invitrogen were used to isolate the CD4+ and CD8+ T cell populations. The library was obtained by 5' RACE. The data were produced on an Illumina HiSeq 2000. Template switching added a universal primer binding site, and the final cDNA carried a unique molecular identifier that allowed TCR cDNA molecules to be counted accurately. First-strand cDNA for TCR alpha and beta chains was synthesized from specific primers in the conserved constant-segment region. To control for contamination, every cDNA library carried two barcodes: a SMART-Mk sample barcode plus Illumina barcodes. TruSeq adapter sequences and Illumina sample barcodes were added in two successive PCR steps. Sequencing of the TCR alpha and beta cDNA libraries was done on the Illumina HiSeq platform using custom primers. For the original study's pipeline: Raw reads were processed with MiGEC to extract unique molecular identifiers, and MiXCR was used to determine CDR3 positions. For each individual, recombination models were inferred using an EM algorithm with the repgenHMM and IGoR tools. The tcR package in R was used for shared clonotype analysis, with sharing normalized by the product of cloneset sizes. To study raw recombination free of thymic and clonal selection effects, out-of-frame nonproductive sequences were analyzed. The raw public reads went through TCRdb reprocessing: fastp at Q25, MiXCR clone calling, in-frame beta chains kept. Rows are unified per CDR3 protein, each entry keeping the most common DNA and genes. The V and J calls were not made by the authors but by TCRdb's processing. Recorded for this sample are 450,000 or so distinct CDR3 sequences; 11% to 15% of them occurred a single time. 0.52% of the sample is in the top ten clones.

CDR1 and CDR2 (SGHRS, YFSETQ) derive from the germline V gene. The CDR3 holds 15 amino acids from the cysteine to the phenylalanine. The read is trimmed to its CDR3 DNA, 45 bases read in frame from base 1. V was cut back by 0 bases and J by 3 bases, leaving a gap of 10 bases between them. General study outcomes and caveats: Zero-insertion analyses could be partly confounded by invariant T cells such as MAIT and iNKT, although diverse VJ usage argued against such confounding for most clonotypes. Because the same donors could not be followed over many years, the conclusions relied on cross-sectional statistical analysis. Excess twin sharing in beta out-of-frame sequences was weaker because fewer shared sequences lowered the signal-to-noise ratio. Out-of-frame TCR alpha sequences shared between twins showed an excess of low generation-probability sequences compared with coincidental sharing between unrelated individuals. Recombination models systematically underestimated out-of-frame TCR alpha sharing in monozygotic twins but agreed with sharing between unrelated individuals. Abundant cord blood beta clonotypes had fewer insertions, young adult naive repertoires showed a similar but weaker trend, and memory repertoires showed no such trend.

The data were also submitted as part of a second study, on yellow fever vaccine responses in identical twins. Per that second paper: The T cell response to vaccination in identical twins was reported by the authors to appear partly convergent and partly personalized. In identical twins, the study followed T cell clones that responded to the vaccine with precision.

The TCR was taken from a woman aged 18-29 years in good health. Sequencing was done on a sample of CD4+ T cells sorted from blood. The chain was built from TRBV5-1 and TRBJ2-4; the D gene is tentatively TRBD1 or TRBD2, each matching 6 bases. CDR3 region: CASSLEGGDKNIQYF. The base sequence is TGCGCCAGCAGCTTGGAGGGGGGAGACAAAAACATTCAGTACTTC.